This paragraph covers one TCR beta chain sequence. Its target is unknown. CDR1 and CDR2 (germline): ENHRY, SYGVKD. The CDR3 spans 14 residues. V shed 10 bases and J shed 5 bases, with 15 bases lying between them. Assay used: immunoSEQ multiplex PCR; TCRdb lists only in-frame clones, some missing. In the table there are some 350,000 clones, approximately 90% of which are singletons. While the first cohort had 650 to 850 subjects, the donors belonged to the separate validation cohort of 100 to 150 subjects. These data come from a study of cytomegalovirus exposure and HLA in healthy donors. Study background: The 120 validation repertoires, a later analysis reported, used the same platform as the approximately 730 repertoires from the first cohort. Overall study findings and caveats: Cytomegalovirus association was listed for 150 or so TCR beta chains.

V and J are TRBV10-3 and TRBJ1-6, with D possibly TRBD1 on 6 matching bases. The sequencing input was PBMCs. The clonotype was recovered from a woman in her thirties in good health and CMV-seropositive. Here the CDR3 reads CATRGGGDNSPLHF. The CDR3 region has the DNA TGTGCCACCAGGGGCGGGGGGGATAATTCACCCCTCCACTTT.